Presented here are 14 T cell receptor beta chains from one specimen sequenced in a study of blood T cell repertoires in COVID-19. Measured with immunoSEQ multiplex PCR; TCRdb has only the in-frame clones, and not every one. The sample carries more than 200,000 clones, about 80% recorded once. The sample consisted of peripheral blood. Every receptor here comes from a man of 80 years or more with acute or convalescent COVID-19.

This clone was seen only a few times. The CDR3 protein is CASSEDSGRPDTQYF. The CDR3 coding sequence is TGTGCCAGCAGCGAAGATAGCGGGAGACCAGATACGCAGTATTTT. The chain links TRBV9 to TRBJ2-3; TRBD2 matches at 9 bases. The CDR3 is 15 residues long. J gave up 4 bases and V 3 bases, and 6 bases lay outside the gene matches. Germline CDR1 is SGDLS and CDR2 is YYNGEE.

The gene calls are TRBV9 and TRBJ2-7; a weak D match, TRBD2 (5 bases). V was clipped by 3 bases and J by 1 base, with 11 bases between them. The V gene's germline CDR1 is SGDLS and CDR2 YYNGEE. The CDR3 loop spans 14 amino acids. The CDR3 nucleotides are TGTGCCAGCAGCGCGTACGGGATTTCCTACGAGCAGTACTTC. Encoded protein: CASSAYGISYEQYF.

The V and J genes are TRBV20-1 and TRBJ2-5; D remains unclear. The germline CDR1 and CDR2 sequences are DFQATT and SNEGSKA (reference sequence). Trimming took 3 bases from V and 5 from J, leaving 10 bases between them. The CDR3 totals 12 residues. CDR3 sequence: CSASSSDETQYF. In nucleotides, the CDR3 is TGCAGTGCTAGTTCCAGCGACGAGACCCAGTACTTC.

The chain's CDR3 is CASSLQGTATEAFF. CDR3 sequence (DNA): TGTGCCAGCAGCCTACAGGGTACGGCCACTGAAGCTTTCTTT. V is TRBV2 and J is TRBJ1-1; TRBD1 might be the D (6 bases). The CDR3 covers 14 residues. CDR1 and CDR2 from the germline V gene are SNHLY and FYNNEI. The V end was cut by 6 bases, the J end by 4 bases, with 15 bases between.

The chain has TRBV6-5 and TRBJ1-2; 12 nucleotides line up with TRBD1. V lost 6 bases and J lost 8; bases outside the gene matches: 7. Germline loops: CDR1 MNHEY, CDR2 SVGAGI. The CDR3 is 14 amino acids. CDR3 DNA sequence: TGTGCCAGCAGCCCGGGACAGGGGGCGCGGGGCTACACCTTC. It encodes CASSPGQGARGYTF.

The chain uses TRBV6-6 and TRBJ1-2, with 9 bases fitting TRBD1. The CDR3 length is 15 residues. Germline CDR1 MNHNY, CDR2 SVGAGI (reference sequence). J lost 7 bases, V lost 0 bases, and 6 bases had no gene match. CDR3 DNA: TGTGCCAGCAGTTACTCGGCGGGACAGGGCTTTGGCTACACCTTC. Protein sequence: CASSYSAGQGFGYTF.

This clone showed up just a few times. The rearrangement links TRBV2 to TRBJ2-1; TRBD2 matches 7 bases. Germline CDR1 SNHLY, CDR2 FYNNEI. CDR3 length: 17 residues. Trimming at V came to 8 bases and at J to 4 bases, leaving 17 bases not matched to a gene. The CDR3 spells CASCRRIKRAGYNEQFF. The CDR3 DNA sequence: TGTGCCAGCTGTAGAAGAATTAAGCGAGCGGGGTACAATGAGCAGTTCTTC. The whole variable domain, remainder taken from reference TRBV2 and TRBJ2-1, is EPEVTQTPSHQVTQMGQEVILRCVPISNHLYFYWYRQILGQKVEFLVSFYNNEISEKSEIFDDQFSVERPDGSNFTLKIRSTKLEDSAMYFCASCRRIKRAGYNEQFFGPGTRLTVL.

Points on this clone: Other nucleotide sequences in the sample specify the same CDR3. The chain couples TRBV20-1 to TRBJ2-7; D not certain. CDR1 and CDR2 (germline): DFQATT, SNEGSKA (reference sequence). The CDR3 sequence is 11 residues long. Deletions cut 3 bases from V and 5 bases from J, with 8 bases between. CDR3 sequence (DNA): TGCAGTGCTAGGTCGGGTCACGAGCAGTACTTC. Protein sequence: CSARSGHEQYF.

The rearrangement links TRBV15 to TRBJ1-2; TRBD1 matches 9 bases. This CDR3 has 16 amino acids. V lost 3 bases and J lost 3; bases outside the gene matches: 8. The germline CDR1 and CDR2 sequences are LNHNV and YYDKDF (reference sequence). CDR3 sequence: CATSSPQDRGYYGYTF. CDR3 DNA sequence: TGTGCCACCAGCAGCCCTCAGGACAGGGGCTACTATGGCTACACCTTC.

The rearrangement joins TRBV24-1 to TRBJ2-2; 10 bases align to TRBD2. Germline lookup yields CDR1 KGHDR and CDR2 SFDVKD. This CDR3 is built from 17 residues. The J segment lost 7 bases and the V segment lost 0 bases, leaving 7 bases of the junction unmatched. The CDR3 DNA reads as TGTGCCACCAGTGATTTGTCTAGCGGGAGAAACGTCGGGGAGCTGTTTTTT. Its translation is CATSDLSSGRNVGELFF.

The chain combines TRBV4-2 with TRBJ2-1; 8 bases align to TRBD2. V lost 6 bases, J lost 7 bases, and 5 bases stayed unmatched. The CDR3 is made up of 13 amino acids. Germline V CDR1 and CDR2: LGHNA, YNFKEQ. CDR3 loop: CASRAGGRNEQFF. DNA for the CDR3: TGTGCCAGCAGGGCGGGGGGCCGGAATGAGCAGTTCTTC.

The rearrangement uses TRBV5-5 and TRBJ2-5, with 7 bases matching TRBD2. The CDR3 covers 14 residues. The junction had 8 bases not matched to a gene; V was cut back by 5 bases and J by 4 bases. Germline loops: CDR1 SGHKS, CDR2 YYEKEE (reference sequence). CDR3 DNA sequence: TGTGCCAGCAGGGACTACCGGGGGGTAGAGACCCAGTACTTC. Amino acids: CASRDYRGVETQYF.

In its sample, this clone was seen once. This chain links TRBV3-1 (or the pseudogene TRBV3-2) with TRBJ1-4; 9 bases fit TRBD1. The CDR3 extends over 14 amino acids. V was pared by 7 bases and J by 7 bases, with 7 bases of the junction left unmatched. The germline V gene encodes CDR1 LGHDT and CDR2 YNNKEL (reference sequence). Here the CDR3 reads CASTTGGRGEKLFF. The DNA of the CDR3 is TGTGCCAGCACCACAGGGGGCCGGGGTGAAAAACTGTTTTTT.

Concerning this clone: Mismatch with germline at one junction end may stem from a read error. CDR3 coding DNA: TGTGCCAGCAGCTTAGGAAGGACTAGCGGGAGCGAGCAGCACTTC. As protein: CASSLGRTSGSEQHF. This chain joins TRBV7-2 and TRBJ2-7, with 13 bases fitting TRBD2. CDR1 is SGHTA, CDR2 FQGNSA, per germline. The CDR3 runs 15 residues.